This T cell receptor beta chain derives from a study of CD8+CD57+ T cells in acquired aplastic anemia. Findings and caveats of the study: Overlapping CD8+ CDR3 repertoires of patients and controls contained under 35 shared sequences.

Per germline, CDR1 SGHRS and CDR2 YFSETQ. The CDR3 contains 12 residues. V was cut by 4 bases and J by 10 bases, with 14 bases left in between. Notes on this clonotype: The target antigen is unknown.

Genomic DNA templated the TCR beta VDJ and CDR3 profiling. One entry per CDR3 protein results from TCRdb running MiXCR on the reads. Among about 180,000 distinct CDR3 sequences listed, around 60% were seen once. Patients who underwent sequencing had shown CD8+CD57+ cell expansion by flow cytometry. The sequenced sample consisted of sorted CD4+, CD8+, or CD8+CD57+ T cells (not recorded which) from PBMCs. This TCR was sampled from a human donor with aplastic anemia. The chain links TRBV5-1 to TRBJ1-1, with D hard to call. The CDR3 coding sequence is TGCGCCAGCAGCGTTGACGGTCAATCAGCTTTCTTT. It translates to CASSVDGQSAFF.